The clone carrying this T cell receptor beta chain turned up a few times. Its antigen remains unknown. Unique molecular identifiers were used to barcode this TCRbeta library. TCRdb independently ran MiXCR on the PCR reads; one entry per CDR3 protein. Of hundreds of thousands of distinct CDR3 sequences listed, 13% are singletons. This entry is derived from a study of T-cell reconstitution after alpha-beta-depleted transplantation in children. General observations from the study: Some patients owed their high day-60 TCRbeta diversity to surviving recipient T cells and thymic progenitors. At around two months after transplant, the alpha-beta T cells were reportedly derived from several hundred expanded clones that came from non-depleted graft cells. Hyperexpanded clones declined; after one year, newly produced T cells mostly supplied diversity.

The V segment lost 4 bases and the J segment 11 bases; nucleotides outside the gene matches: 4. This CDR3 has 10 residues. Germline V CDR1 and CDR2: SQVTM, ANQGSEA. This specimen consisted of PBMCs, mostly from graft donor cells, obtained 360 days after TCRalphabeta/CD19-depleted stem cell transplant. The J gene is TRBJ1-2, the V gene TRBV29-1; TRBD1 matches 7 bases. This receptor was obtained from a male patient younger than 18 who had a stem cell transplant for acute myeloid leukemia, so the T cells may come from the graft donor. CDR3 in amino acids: CSVGTGPYTF. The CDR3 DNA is TGCAGCGTTGGGACAGGACCTTACACCTTC.